This TCR beta chain derives from a study of identical twins. General study results and limits: Monozygotic twins shared more out-of-frame TCR alpha than recombination models predicted. Among out-of-frame alpha sequences shared by twins, low generation probability occurred in excess. Reduced insertions were recorded for abundant cord blood beta clonotypes, with no such pattern in memory repertoires.

One entry per CDR3 protein, called by TCRdb with MiXCR from the 5' RACE reads. Among about 480,000 distinct CDR3 sequences listed, around 14% were seen once. About this clonotype itself: What it binds is unknown.

This CDR3 region has 14 residues. V was clipped by 5 bases and J by 3 bases, with 14 bases between them. Germline-derived CDR1 and CDR2 are MDHEN and SYDVKM. This sample also appeared in a second study, on yellow fever vaccine responses in identical twins. This second study notes: After vaccination, twins' T cell response reportedly seemed partly convergent, partly personalized.

The specimen sequenced was CD4+ T cells sorted from blood. This sequence joins TRBV28 and TRBJ2-7; D unclear. The origin of this receptor is a woman between 18 and 29 years old in good health. The CDR3 DNA follows: TGTGCCAGCAGTGGAAATTTGGACGGCTACGAGCAGTACTTC. Encoded protein: CASSGNLDGYEQYF.